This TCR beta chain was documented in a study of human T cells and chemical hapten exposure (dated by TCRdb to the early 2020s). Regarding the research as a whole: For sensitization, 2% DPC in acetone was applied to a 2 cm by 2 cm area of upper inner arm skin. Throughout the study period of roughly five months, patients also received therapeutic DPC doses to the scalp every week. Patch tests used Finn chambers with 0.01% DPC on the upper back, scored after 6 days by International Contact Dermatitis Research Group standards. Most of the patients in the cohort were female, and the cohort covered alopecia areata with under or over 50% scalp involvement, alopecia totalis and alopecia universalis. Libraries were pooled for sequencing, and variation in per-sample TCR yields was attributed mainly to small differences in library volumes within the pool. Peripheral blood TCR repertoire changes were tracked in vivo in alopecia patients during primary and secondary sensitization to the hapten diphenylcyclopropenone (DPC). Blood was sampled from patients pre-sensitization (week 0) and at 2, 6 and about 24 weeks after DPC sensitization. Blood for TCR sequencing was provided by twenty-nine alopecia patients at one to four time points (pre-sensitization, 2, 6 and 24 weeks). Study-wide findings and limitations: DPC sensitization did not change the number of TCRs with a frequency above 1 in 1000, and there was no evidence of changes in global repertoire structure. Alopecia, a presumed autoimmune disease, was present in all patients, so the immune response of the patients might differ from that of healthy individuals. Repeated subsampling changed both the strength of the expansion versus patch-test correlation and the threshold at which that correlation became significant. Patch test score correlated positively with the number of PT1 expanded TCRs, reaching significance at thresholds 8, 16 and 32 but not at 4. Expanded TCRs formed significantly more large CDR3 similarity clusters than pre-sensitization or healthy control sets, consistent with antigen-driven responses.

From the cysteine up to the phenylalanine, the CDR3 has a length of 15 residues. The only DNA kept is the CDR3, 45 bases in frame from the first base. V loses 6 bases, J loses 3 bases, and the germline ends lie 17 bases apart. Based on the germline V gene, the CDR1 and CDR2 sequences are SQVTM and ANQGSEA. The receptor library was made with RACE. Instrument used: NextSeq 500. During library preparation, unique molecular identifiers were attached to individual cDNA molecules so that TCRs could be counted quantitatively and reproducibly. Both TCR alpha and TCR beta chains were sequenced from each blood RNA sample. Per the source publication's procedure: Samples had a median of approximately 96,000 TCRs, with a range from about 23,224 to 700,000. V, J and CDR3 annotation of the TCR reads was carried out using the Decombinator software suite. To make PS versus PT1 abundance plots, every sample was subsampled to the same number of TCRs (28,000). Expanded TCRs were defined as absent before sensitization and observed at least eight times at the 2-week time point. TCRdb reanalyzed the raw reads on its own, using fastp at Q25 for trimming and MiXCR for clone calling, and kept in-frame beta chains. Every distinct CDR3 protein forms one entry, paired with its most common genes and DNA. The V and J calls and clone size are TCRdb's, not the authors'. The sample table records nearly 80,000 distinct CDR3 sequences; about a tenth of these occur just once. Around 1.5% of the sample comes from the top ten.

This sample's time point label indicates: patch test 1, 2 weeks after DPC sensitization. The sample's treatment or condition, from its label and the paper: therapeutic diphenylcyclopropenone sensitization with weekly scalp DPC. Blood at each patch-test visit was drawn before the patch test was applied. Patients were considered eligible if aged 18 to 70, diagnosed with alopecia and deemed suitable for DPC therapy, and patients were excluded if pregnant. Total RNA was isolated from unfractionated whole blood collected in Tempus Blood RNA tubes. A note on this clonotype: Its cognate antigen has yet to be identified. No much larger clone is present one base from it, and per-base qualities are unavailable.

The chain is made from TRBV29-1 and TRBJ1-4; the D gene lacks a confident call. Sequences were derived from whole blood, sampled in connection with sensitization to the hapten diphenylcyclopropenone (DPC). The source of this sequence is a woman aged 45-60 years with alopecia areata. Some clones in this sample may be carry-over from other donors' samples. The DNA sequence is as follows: TGCAGCGTGGCGGACGGACCCGCGGCTAATGAAAAACTGTTTTTT. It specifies CSVADGPAANEKLFF.